The source of this T cell receptor (beta chain) is a study of shared clonotypes between healthy human individuals. CD4+ cell separation produced CD45RA+ naive and CD45RA-negative memory subsets. This CDR3 is 14 amino acids long. V shed 8 bases and J shed 6 bases, with 16 bases lying between them. The germline gives CDR1 MNHEY, CDR2 SMNVEV (reference sequence). As to this clone: The antigen remains unidentified.

Overall study results and limits: Compared with memory subsets, naive subsets generally had larger estimated richness. Although depth was large, rarefaction showed that sequencing of the sorted subsets was incomplete.

Some 32,000 T cell genomes, or roughly 200 ng DNA, went into the sorted-subset replicate PCRs. Repertoires were generated with immunoSEQ multiplex PCR, while TCRdb's copy carries only in-frame clones and drops some. The sample comprises 2.3 million or so clones, more than 85% of which are singletons, and about 0.39% rests with the top ten. The chain recombines TRBV27 with TRBJ2-2, with D unclear. Sequenced input: naive CD4+ T cells from PBMCs. Specified subset: CD45RA+ positively selected. The receptor was isolated from a young man in good health. Some clones in this sample may be carry-over from other donors' samples. This chain's CDR3 is CASHSAPVPGELFF. CDR3 DNA: TGTGCCAGCCATTCGGCCCCGGTTCCCGGGGAGCTGTTTTTT.